This T cell receptor beta chain was documented in a study of cytomegalovirus exposure and HLA in healthy donors. Germline V CDR1 and CDR2: MNHEY, SMNVEV (reference sequence). The CDR3 sequence is 16 residues long. J lost 1 base, V lost 5 bases, and 8 bases had no gene match. 13 Jbeta primers and 60 Vbeta primers were used for the PCR. Assay used: immunoSEQ multiplex PCR; TCRdb lists only in-frame clones, some missing. Here the sample spans fewer than 200,000 clones, approximately 67% being singletons. This TCR derives from a woman in her late teens or twenties in good health and CMV-seropositive. The sample taken for sequencing was PBMCs. J is TRBJ2-7 and V is TRBV27; 10 nucleotides match TRBD2. The CDR3 reads CASSKPGLANSYEQYF. The CDR3, as DNA: TGTGCCAGCAGTAAACCGGGACTAGCGAATTCCTACGAGCAGTACTTC.